The rows below give T cell receptor beta chains drawn from one sample of a study of response to subunit inactivated influenza vaccine. TCRdb called the RT-PCR reads again in MiXCR, with one record for every CDR3 protein. This sample has about 170,000 distinct CDR3 sequences, with approximately 12% found just once. The input for sequencing was CD8+ T cells sorted from PBMCs, taken roughly 24 months after vaccination. The source of these receptors is a man aged 50 to 69 who received an inactivated influenza vaccine. Each CDR3 is given with its conserved first and last residue.

V	J	CDR3
TRBV2	TRBJ2-7	CASSETGSAYEQYF
TRBV6-2/TRBV6-3	TRBJ2-1	CASSYSLVGYNEQFF
TRBV7-9	TRBJ2-1	CASSLGGFYNEQFF
TRBV7-8	TRBJ2-3	CASSLPGHTDTQYF
TRBV4-3	TRBJ2-1	CASSHGGASYNEQFF
TRBV30	TRBJ1-3	CAWSSTLGNTIYF
TRBV11-1	TRBJ2-1	CASSLIYRGRDSYNEQFF
TRBV9	TRBJ2-3	CASSVGVSADTQYF
TRBV20-1	TRBJ2-7	CSARDRTTYEQYF
TRBV4-1	TRBJ2-7	CASSPQEGTYEQYF
TRBV4-2	TRBJ2-2	CASSQAVPHTGELFF
TRBV11-2	TRBJ1-2	CASSLGDPANYGYTF
TRBV6-1	TRBJ1-1	CASSPWVNMNTEAFF
TRBV7-6	TRBJ2-3	CASSHPSLAVRGASTDTQYF
TRBV6-1	TRBJ2-3	CASSETRGQQLTDTQYF
TRBV7-8	TRBJ1-5	CASSLGAGLGNQPQHF
TRBV9	TRBJ2-7	CASSVGPGGSYEQYF
TRBV12-3/TRBV12-4	TRBJ1-2	CASSWRDTNYGYTF
TRBV29-1	TRBJ2-1	CSVGGTSSSYNEQFF
TRBV5-1	TRBJ2-3	CAGSPFLTEALGDTQYF
TRBV30	TRBJ1-2	CAWKRANYGYTF
TRBV4-3	TRBJ2-7	CASSQGQGEYEQYF
TRBV19	TRBJ2-7	CASSIVGSSYEQYF
TRBV28	TRBJ2-5	CASSQGLATQETQYF
TRBV18	TRBJ2-7	CASSSTDRGLLYEQYF
TRBV10-3	TRBJ2-5	CAISTSPIGETQYF
TRBV7-9	TRBJ1-2	CASSVRGGYTF
TRBV5-6	TRBJ2-7	CASTTDGYGSYEQYF
TRBV12-3/TRBV12-4	TRBJ2-1	CASSFGGPGNEQFF
TRBV12-3/TRBV12-4	TRBJ2-3	CASSFGTSDTDTQYF
TRBV29-1	TRBJ1-2	CSGGEGGANYGYTF
TRBV12-3/TRBV12-4	TRBJ2-3	CASSLWADTDTQYF
TRBV7-7	TRBJ2-7	CASSPNPGTGGEYEQYF
TRBV7-9	TRBJ1-4	CASSFRKTGTEKLFF
TRBV12-3/TRBV12-4	TRBJ2-7	CASSLGGGTEQYF
TRBV9	TRBJ1-2	CASSVEFTGVHYGYTF
TRBV28	TRBJ2-2	CASSLIPGELFF
TRBV5-1	TRBJ2-7	CASNDWTSGRGEQYF
TRBV4-3	TRBJ1-3	CASSRDRGSGNTIYF
TRBV12-3/TRBV12-4	TRBJ2-4	CASRDDRGQDIQYF
TRBV7-2	TRBJ2-2	CASSLYTGELFF
TRBV3-1	TRBJ2-3	CASSPDSGGLTDTQYF
TRBV7-9	TRBJ2-4	CASSLVETTPKNIQYF
TRBV12-3/TRBV12-4	TRBJ2-7	CASSLSTGDTYEQYF
TRBV20-1	TRBJ2-1	CSARDSSGSYNEQFF
TRBV29-1	TRBJ2-7	CSGLAGAGEQYF
TRBV3-1	TRBJ2-3	CASSPGFPDTQYF
TRBV25-1	TRBJ2-7	CASSPIAGGVNYEQYF
TRBV6-5	TRBJ2-3	CASSYSTASGGSGTQYF
TRBV25-1	TRBJ2-1	CASSDSVEQFF
TRBV4-2	TRBJ2-1	CASSQPSSGAYNEQFF
TRBV7-9	TRBJ1-2	CASSLGQGYDGYTF
TRBV20-1	TRBJ1-2	CSARDLGRGLDGYTF
TRBV7-9	TRBJ2-7	CASSLGLAGWDYAQYF